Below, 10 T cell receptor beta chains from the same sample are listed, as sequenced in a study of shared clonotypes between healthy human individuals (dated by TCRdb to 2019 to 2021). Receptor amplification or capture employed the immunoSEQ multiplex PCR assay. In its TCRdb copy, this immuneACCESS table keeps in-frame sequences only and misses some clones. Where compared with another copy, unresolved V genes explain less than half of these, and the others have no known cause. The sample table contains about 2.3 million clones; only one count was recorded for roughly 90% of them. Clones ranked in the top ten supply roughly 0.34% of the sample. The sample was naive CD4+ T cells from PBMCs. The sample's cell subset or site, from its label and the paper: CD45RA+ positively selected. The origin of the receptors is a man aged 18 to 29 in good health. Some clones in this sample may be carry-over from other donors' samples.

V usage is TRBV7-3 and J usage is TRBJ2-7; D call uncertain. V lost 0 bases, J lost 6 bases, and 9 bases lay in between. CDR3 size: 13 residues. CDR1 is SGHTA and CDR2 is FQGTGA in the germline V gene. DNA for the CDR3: TGTGCCAGCAGCTTAACTAGAGTGCGCGAGCAGTACTTC. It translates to CASSLTRVREQYF.

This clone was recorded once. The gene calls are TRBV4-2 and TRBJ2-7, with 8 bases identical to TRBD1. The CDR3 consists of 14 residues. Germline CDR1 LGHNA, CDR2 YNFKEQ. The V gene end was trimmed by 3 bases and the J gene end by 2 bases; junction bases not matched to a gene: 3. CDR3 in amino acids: CASSHRTGPYEQYF. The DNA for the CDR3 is TGTGCCAGCAGCCATCGGACAGGGCCCTACGAGCAGTACTTC.

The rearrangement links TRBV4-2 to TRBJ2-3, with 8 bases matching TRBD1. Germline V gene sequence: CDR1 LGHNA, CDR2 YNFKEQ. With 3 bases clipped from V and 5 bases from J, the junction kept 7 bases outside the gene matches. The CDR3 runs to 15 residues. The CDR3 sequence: CASSQGGQGGDTQYF. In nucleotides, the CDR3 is TGTGCCAGCAGCCAGGGAGGACAGGGAGGAGATACGCAGTATTTT.

CDR3 DNA sequence: TGCGCCAGCAGCCAGGAAGGCGGGAACACTGAAGCTTTCTTT. Its translation: CASSQEGGNTEAFF. V is TRBV5-1 and J is TRBJ1-1; D not resolved. The CDR3 has 14 amino acids. Trimming shortened V by 4 bases and J by 1 base, and 11 bases separated the two germline ends. Germline CDR1 is SGHRS and CDR2 is YFSETQ. The variable domain in full, with the rest retrieved from reference TRBV5-1 and TRBJ1-1, is KAGVTQTPRYLIKTRGQQVTLSCSPISGHRSVSWYQQTPGQGLQFLFEYFSETQRNKGNFPGRFSGRQFSNSRSEMNVSTLELGDSALYLCASSQEGGNTEAFFGQGTRLTVV.

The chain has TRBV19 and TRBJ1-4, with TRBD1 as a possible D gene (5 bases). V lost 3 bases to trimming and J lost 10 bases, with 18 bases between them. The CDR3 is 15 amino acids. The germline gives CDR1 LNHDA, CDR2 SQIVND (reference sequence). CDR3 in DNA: TGTGCCAGTAGTATGATCGGCACAGGCGGAGGAAAACTGTTTTTT. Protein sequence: CASSMIGTGGGKLFF.

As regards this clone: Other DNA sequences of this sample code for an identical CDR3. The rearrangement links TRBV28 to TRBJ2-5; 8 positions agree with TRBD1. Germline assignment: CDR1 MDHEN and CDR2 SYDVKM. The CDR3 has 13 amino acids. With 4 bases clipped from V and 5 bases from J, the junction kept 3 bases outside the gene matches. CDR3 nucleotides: TGTGCCAGCAGTTCGGGACAGGAGGAGACCCAGTACTTC. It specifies CASSSGQEETQYF.

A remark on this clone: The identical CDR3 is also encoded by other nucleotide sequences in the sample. CDR3 nucleotides: TGCGCCAGCAGCTTGAGGGTTGCAACTAATGAAAAACTGTTTTTT. As protein: CASSLRVATNEKLFF. The rearrangement links TRBV5-1 to TRBJ1-4, with unresolved D. The V and J ends lost 1 base and 0 bases respectively, with 7 bases between them. The CDR3 runs to 15 residues. Germline V CDR1 and CDR2: SGHRS, YFSETQ.

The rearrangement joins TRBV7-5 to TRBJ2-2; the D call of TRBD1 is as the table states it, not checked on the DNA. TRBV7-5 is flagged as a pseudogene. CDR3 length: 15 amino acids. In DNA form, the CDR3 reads TGTGCCAGAAGCAGACAGGGGGGGTGTCCCGGGGAGCTGTTTTTT. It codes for CARSRQGGCPGELFF.

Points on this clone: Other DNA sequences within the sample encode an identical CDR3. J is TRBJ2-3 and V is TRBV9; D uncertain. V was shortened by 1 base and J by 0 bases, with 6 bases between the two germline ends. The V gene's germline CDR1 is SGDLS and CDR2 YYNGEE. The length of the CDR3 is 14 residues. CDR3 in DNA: TGTGCCAGCAGCGTACAAGCTAGCACAGATACGCAGTATTTT. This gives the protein CASSVQASTDTQYF. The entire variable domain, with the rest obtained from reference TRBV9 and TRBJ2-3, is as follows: DSGVTQTPKHLITATGQRVTLRCSPRSGDLSVYWYQQSLDQGLQFLIQYYNGEERAKGNILERFSAQQFPDLHSELNLSSLELGDSALYFCASSVQASTDTQYFGPGTRLTVL.

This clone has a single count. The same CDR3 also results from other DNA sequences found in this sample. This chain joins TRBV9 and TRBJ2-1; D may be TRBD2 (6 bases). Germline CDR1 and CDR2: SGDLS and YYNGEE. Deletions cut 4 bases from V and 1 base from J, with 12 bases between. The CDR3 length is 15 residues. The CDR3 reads CASSSGLASYNEQFF. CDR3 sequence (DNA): TGTGCCAGCAGCTCCGGGCTAGCGTCCTACAATGAGCAGTTCTTC.